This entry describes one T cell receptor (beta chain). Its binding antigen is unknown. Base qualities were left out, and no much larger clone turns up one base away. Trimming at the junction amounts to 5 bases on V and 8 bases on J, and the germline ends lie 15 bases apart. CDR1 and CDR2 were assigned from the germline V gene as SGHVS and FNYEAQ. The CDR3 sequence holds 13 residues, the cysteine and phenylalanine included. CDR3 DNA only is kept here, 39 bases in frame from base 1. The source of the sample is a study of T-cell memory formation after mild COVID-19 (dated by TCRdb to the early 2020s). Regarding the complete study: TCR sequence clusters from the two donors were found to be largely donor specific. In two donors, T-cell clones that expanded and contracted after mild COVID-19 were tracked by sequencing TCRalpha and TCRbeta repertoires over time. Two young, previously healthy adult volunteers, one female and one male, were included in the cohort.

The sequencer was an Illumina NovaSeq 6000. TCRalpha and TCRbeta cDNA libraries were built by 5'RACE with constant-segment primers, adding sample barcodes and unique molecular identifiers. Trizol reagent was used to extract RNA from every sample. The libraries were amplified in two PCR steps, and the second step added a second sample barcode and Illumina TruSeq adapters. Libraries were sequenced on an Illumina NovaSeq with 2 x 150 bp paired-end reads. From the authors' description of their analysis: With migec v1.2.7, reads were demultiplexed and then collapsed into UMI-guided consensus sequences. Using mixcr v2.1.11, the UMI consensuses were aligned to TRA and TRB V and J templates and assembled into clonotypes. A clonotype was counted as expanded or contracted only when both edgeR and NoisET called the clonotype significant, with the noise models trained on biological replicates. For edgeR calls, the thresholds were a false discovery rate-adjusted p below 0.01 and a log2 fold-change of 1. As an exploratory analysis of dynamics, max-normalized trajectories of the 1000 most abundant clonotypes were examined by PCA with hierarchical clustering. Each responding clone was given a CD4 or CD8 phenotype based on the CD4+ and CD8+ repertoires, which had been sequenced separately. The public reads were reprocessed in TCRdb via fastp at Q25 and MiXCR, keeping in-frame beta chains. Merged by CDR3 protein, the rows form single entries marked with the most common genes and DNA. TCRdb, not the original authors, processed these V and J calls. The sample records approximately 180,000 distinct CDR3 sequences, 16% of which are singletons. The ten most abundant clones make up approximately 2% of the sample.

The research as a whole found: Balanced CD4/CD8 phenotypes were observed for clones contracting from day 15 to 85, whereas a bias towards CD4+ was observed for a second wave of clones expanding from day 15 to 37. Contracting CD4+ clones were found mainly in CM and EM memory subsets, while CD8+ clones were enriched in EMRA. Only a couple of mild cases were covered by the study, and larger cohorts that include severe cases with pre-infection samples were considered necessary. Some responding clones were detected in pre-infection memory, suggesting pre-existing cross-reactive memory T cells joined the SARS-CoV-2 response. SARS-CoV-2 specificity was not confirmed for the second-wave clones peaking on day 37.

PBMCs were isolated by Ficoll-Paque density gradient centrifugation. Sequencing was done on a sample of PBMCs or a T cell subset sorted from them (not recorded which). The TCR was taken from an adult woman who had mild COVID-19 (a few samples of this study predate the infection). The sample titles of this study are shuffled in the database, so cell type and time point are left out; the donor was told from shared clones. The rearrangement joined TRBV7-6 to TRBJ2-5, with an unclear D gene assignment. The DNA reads TGTGCCAGCAGCGTTAACACCCCCGGAACCCAGTACTTC. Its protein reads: CASSVNTPGTQYF.